This T cell receptor (beta chain) stems from a study of blood T cell repertoires in COVID-19. In the original processing: Amplification from reference gene primers served as the basis for estimated nucleated cell counts. Clones were sequenced by immunoSEQ multiplex PCR, and TCRdb holds only the in-frame ones, with some missing. V and J calls and clone size are as listed in that table; D and trimming were resolved from the DNA. Counted here are about 240,000 clones, about 85% occurring once; the ten biggest clones make up around 6.4%. The clonotype comes from a woman in her sixties with active or convalescent COVID-19. The sequencing input was peripheral blood.

The CDR3 coding sequence is TGTGCCAGCAGTGTGCCCCGGACTAGCGGGAGGGTTGGGTCGTACGAGCAGTACTTC. It yields the protein CASSVPRTSGRVGSYEQYF. The rearrangement links TRBV2 to TRBJ2-7, with 15 nucleotides matching TRBD2. The CDR3 contains 19 residues. Trimming at V came to 4 bases and at J to 4 bases, leaving 14 bases not matched to a gene. The germline V gene encodes CDR1 SNHLY and CDR2 FYNNEI.